Listed here are 18 T cell receptor beta chains from one sample, sequenced in a study of beta chain features in type 1 diabetes. The study reverse transcribed the entire isolated RNA, so it sequenced expressed TCRB transcripts. Assay used: immunoSEQ multiplex PCR; TCRdb lists only in-frame clones, some missing. The sample holds 60,000 to 75,000 clones, roughly 60% seen once. The sample consisted of Tregs from blood. All receptors derive from a woman under 30 in good health.

The V and J genes are TRBV7-9 and TRBJ1-2; D gene uncertain. Germline V gene data show CDR1 as SEHNR and CDR2 as FQNEAQ (reference sequence). V lost 5 bases to trimming and J lost 8 bases, with 15 bases between them. CDR3 length equals 13 residues. The CDR3 DNA is TGTGCCAGCAGCCAATTAGCCGGTCCCGGCTACACCTTC. It translates to CASSQLAGPGYTF.

This clone showed up just a few times. The chain is built from TRBV18 and TRBJ2-3; no definite D call. CDR1 is KGHSH, CDR2 LQKENI, per germline. V was clipped by 2 bases and J by 4 bases, with 16 bases between them. The CDR3 contains 16 residues. CDR3 in DNA: TGTGCCAGCTCACCAGACGGAGCGATTTTTGCAGATACGCAGTATTTT. Its translation is CASSPDGAIFADTQYF. Full variable domain (outside the CDR3, taken from reference TRBV18 and TRBJ2-3): NAGVMQNPRHLVRRRGQEARLRCSPMKGHSHVYWYRQLPEEGLKFMVYLQKENIIDESGMPKERFSAEFPKEGPSILRIQQVVRGDSAAYFCASSPDGAIFADTQYFGPGTRLTVL.

This clone was counted only a few times. This sequence joins TRBV18 and TRBJ1-1; 9 bases map to TRBD1. Germline-derived CDR1 and CDR2 are KGHSH and LQKENI. The V and J ends lost 3 bases and 5 bases, in that order; junction bases with no gene match: 10. This CDR3 has 16 residues. CDR3 residues: CASSPFQDRGGTEAFF. The DNA of the CDR3 is TGTGCCAGCTCACCCTTCCAAGACAGGGGGGGTACTGAAGCTTTCTTT.

This clone was recorded a few times. The rearrangement links TRBV7-3 to TRBJ1-5; D unclear. The CDR3 has 14 amino acids. Germline-derived CDR1 and CDR2 are SGHTA and FQGTGA. Trimming shortened V by 4 bases and J by 1 base, and 8 bases separated the two germline ends. CDR3 sequence reads: CASSSIISNQPQHF. The CDR3 bases are TGTGCCAGCAGCTCTATCATCAGCAATCAGCCCCAGCATTTT.

This clone was seen a few times. The chain carries TRBV7-9 and TRBJ2-3, with 8 positions matching TRBD1. Germline CDR1 reads SEHNR; CDR2 reads FQNEAQ (reference sequence). The CDR3 runs 18 residues. Unmatched junction bases numbered 19, after V lost 4 bases and J lost 7 bases. This CDR3 reads CASSSHGSSTGESNTQYF. The DNA of the CDR3 is TGTGCCAGCAGCTCACATGGTTCCTCGACAGGGGAATCAAATACGCAGTATTTT.

This clone has more than one count but fewer than ten. The chain combines TRBV28 with TRBJ2-5; tentatively, D is TRBD2 (6 bases). CDR1 and CDR2 (germline): MDHEN, SYDVKM. V lost 6 bases and J lost 5, with 19 bases in between. The CDR3 length is 15 residues. As DNA, the CDR3 is TGTGCCAGCAGCCCCTCGGGACTCCTGGGGGAGACCCAGTACTTC. Amino acids: CASSPSGLLGETQYF.

The V and J genes are TRBV11-2 and TRBJ2-1; 13 bases line up with TRBD2. The CDR3 is 16 amino acids. J lost 8 bases, V lost 4 bases, and 8 bases had no gene match. Germline CDR1 is SGHAT and CDR2 is FQNNGV. The CDR3 nucleotides are TGTGCCAGCAGCTCCGTCTGGACTAGCGGGAGCGATGAGCAGTTCTTC. Encoded protein: CASSSVWTSGSDEQFF.

The V and J genes are TRBV11-2 and TRBJ2-3; D remains ambiguous. Trimming pared 3 bases from V and 6 bases from J, leaving 13 bases between. This CDR3 contains 14 residues. Looked up from germline, CDR1 is SGHAT and CDR2 is FQNNGV. CDR3 DNA: TGTGCCAGCAGCTTCCAGGTCGGTTTGGATACGCAGTATTTT. Its translation: CASSFQVGLDTQYF.

This clone was counted a few times. V is TRBV6-5 and J is TRBJ2-1; 9 bases agree with TRBD1. CDR3 length: 15 amino acids. Germline values: CDR1 MNHEY, CDR2 SVGAGI. The V gene end was trimmed by 7 bases and the J gene end by 4 bases; junction bases not matched to a gene: 8. The CDR3 nucleotides read TGTGCCAGCACCGGGACAGGGAGTGTTTACAATGAGCAGTTCTTC. The encoded protein is CASTGTGSVYNEQFF.

The chain uses TRBV6-1 and TRBJ1-5; no firm D call. V shed 1 base and J shed 7 bases, with 8 bases lying between them. CDR1 and CDR2 from the germline V gene are MNHNS and SASEGT. CDR3 size: 13 residues. The CDR3 bases are TGTGCCAGCAGTGAAGACTCTTTACAGCCCCAGCATTTT. Residues: CASSEDSLQPQHF.

The chain combines TRBV5-1 with TRBJ1-1; D remains unclear. Germline-derived CDR1 and CDR2 are SGHRS and YFSETQ. The CDR3 runs to 14 residues. The V and J ends lost 5 bases and 0 bases respectively, with 11 bases between them. Written as DNA, the CDR3 is TGCGCCAGCAGTTCCGGGTCTGTGAACACTGAAGCTTTCTTT. Translating it yields CASSSGSVNTEAFF.

This clone occurred once. The chain recombines TRBV11-2 with TRBJ2-3; no definite D call. Looked up from germline, CDR1 is SGHAT and CDR2 is FQNNGV. The length of the CDR3 is 13 residues. The ends were cut back, 3 bases at V and 4 bases at J, with 8 bases in the middle. The CDR3 DNA reads as TGTGCCAGCAGCTTCCCGTATGCAGATACGCAGTATTTT. Translated: CASSFPYADTQYF.

The V gene is TRBV19, the J gene TRBJ1-5; tentative D call: TRBD1 (5 bases). The CDR3 has 15 amino acids. Germline CDR1 and CDR2: LNHDA and SQIVND (reference sequence). Trimming removed 5 bases from V and 3 bases from J, with 14 bases in between. The CDR3, as DNA: TGTGCCAGTAGTCTCAGGGCAGGCCTCAATCAGCCCCAGCATTTT. Amino acids: CASSLRAGLNQPQHF. Filled out from reference TRBV19 and TRBJ1-5, the complete variable domain reads DGGITQSPKYLFRKEGQNVTLSCEQNLNHDAMYWYRQDPGQGLRLIYYSQIVNDFQKGDIAEGYSVSREKKESFPLTVTSAQKNPTAFYLCASSLRAGLNQPQHFGDGTRLSIL.

CDR3 DNA sequence: TGTGCCAGCTCTCGGGACTATGGCTACACCTTC. Protein: CASSRDYGYTF. The chain couples TRBV9 to TRBJ1-2; D is undetermined. The germline V gene encodes CDR1 SGDLS and CDR2 YYNGEE. CDR3 size: 11 residues. V lost 7 bases and J lost 3, with 7 bases in between.

This chain connects TRBV25-1 to TRBJ2-4; the match to TRBD1 covers 7 bases. After removal of 1 base from V and 6 bases from J, the junction contained 6 bases not matched to a gene. CDR3 length: 15 residues. Germline V gene lookup returns CDR1 MGHDK and CDR2 SYGVNS. The CDR3 spells CASSESSSGGNIQYF. For the CDR3, the DNA is TGTGCCAGCAGTGAATCTTCCTCAGGGGGAAACATTCAGTACTTC.

This clone was counted only a few times. The J gene is TRBJ2-2, the V gene TRBV6-1; possibly TRBD2 for D (6 bases). The CDR3 sequence is 13 residues long. Germline lookup yields CDR1 MNHNS and CDR2 SASEGT. Trimming shortened V by 8 bases and J by 5 bases, and 12 bases separated the two germline ends. The CDR3 sequence is CASSGVLTGELFF. DNA for the CDR3: TGTGCCAGCTCGGGGGTCTTAACCGGGGAGCTGTTTTTT.

The rearrangement uses TRBV4-2 and TRBJ1-2; possibly TRBD1 for D (5 bases). CDR1 and CDR2 from the germline V gene are LGHNA and YNFKEQ. V was trimmed by 5 bases and J by 6 bases, leaving 25 bases between them. The CDR3 length is 17 residues. The CDR3, as DNA: TGTGCCAGCAGCTCCCTTGTAATGGCGACAGTTGAGCATGGCTACACCTTC. Translated, it gives CASSSLVMATVEHGYTF.

The CDR3 nucleotides are TGTGCCAGCTCATCAGGACAGGACCAAGAGACCCAGTACTTC. Its translation: CASSSGQDQETQYF. The V call is TRBV18, the J call TRBJ2-5, with TRBD1 matching 7 bases. Per the germline V gene, CDR1 is KGHSH and CDR2 is LQKENI. V shed 5 bases, J shed 0 bases, and the junction held 3 bases outside the gene matches. The CDR3 consists of 14 residues.